This T cell receptor (beta chain) was identified in a study of blood T cells in healthy people across ages. Every sample gave at least 5 micrograms of total RNA when it was extracted. Germline V CDR1 and CDR2: LGHNA, YNFKEQ. The CDR3 sequence is 15 residues long. The V gene lost 0 bases and the J gene lost 4 bases, with 10 bases spanning the gap. The table lists this clonotype with many counts. The second PCR ran roughly 7 to 11 cycles with a sample-barcoded 5' primer and J-beta primers. TCRdb re-called the 5' RACE reads through MiXCR, storing one row per CDR3 protein. The repertoire consists of more than 900,000 distinct CDR3 sequences, with under 30% occurring once and the leading ten covering approximately 0.7%. Another study also made use of these data, one on T cells of mothers and their children. According to that study: All donors were healthy and Caucasian; they were a few mothers and their six children. Over 9.5 million reads per mother and approximately 3.2 million per child were obtained. It was related mother-child pairs that showed slightly higher overlap than unrelated pairs, without reaching significance.

The chain has TRBV4-2 and TRBJ2-1; tentative D call: TRBD2 (5 bases). This TCR came from a girl aged 2 to 10 in good health. The sample consisted of blood. The CDR3 region is CASSQDAGGYNEQFF. CDR3 coding DNA: TGTGCCAGCAGCCAAGATGCGGGCGGTTACAATGAGCAGTTCTTC.